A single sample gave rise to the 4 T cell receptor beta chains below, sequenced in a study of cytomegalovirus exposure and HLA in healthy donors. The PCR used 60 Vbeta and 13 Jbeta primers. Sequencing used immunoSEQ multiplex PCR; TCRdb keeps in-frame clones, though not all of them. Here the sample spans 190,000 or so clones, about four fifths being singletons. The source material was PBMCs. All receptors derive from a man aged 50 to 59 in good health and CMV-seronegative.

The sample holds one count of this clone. CDR3 nucleotide sequence: TGTGCCAGCAGCGGCACTAGCGGGAGATATAATGAGCAGTTCTTC. Translation: CASSGTSGRYNEQFF. The rearrangement joins TRBV7-3 to TRBJ2-1; TRBD2 matches 11 bases. Trimming took 5 bases from V and 7 from J; bases not matched to a gene: 7. The CDR3 extends over 15 amino acids. Germline assignment: CDR1 SGHTA and CDR2 FQGTGA.

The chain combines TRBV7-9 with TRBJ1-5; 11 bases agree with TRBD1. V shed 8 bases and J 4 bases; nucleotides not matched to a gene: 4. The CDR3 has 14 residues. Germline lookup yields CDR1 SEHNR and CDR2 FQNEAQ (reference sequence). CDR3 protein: CASGQGAGNQPQHF. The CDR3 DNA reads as TGTGCCAGCGGACAGGGGGCAGGTAATCAGCCCCAGCATTTT. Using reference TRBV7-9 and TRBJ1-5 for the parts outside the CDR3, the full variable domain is DTGVSQNPRHKITKRGQNVTFRCDPISEHNRLYWYRQTLGQGPEFLTYFQNEAQLEKSRLLSDRFSAERPKGSFSTLEIQRTEQGDSAMYLCASGQGAGNQPQHFGDGTRLSIL.

CDR3 region: CASSQEVRTSGSTDTQYF. In DNA, the CDR3 is TGCGCCAGCAGCCAAGAGGTTCGGACTAGCGGTAGCACAGATACGCAGTATTTT. The rearrangement links TRBV4-3 to TRBJ2-3; TRBD2 aligns across 10 bases. Germline CDR1 is LGHNA and CDR2 is YSLEER. V dropped 0 bases and J dropped 0; count of bases not matched to a gene: 6. This CDR3 is built from 18 residues.

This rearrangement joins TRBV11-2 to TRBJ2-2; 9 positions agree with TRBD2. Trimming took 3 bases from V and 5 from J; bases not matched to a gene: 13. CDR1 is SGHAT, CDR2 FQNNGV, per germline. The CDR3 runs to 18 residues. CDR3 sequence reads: CASSLFDFGGGGTGELFF. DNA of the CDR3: TGTGCCAGCAGCTTGTTTGACTTTGGCGGGGGGGGAACCGGGGAGCTGTTTTTT.